Below are 10 T cell receptor beta chains sequenced from a single sample in a study of T cell responses to AZD1222 COVID-19 vaccine. Generated by immunoSEQ multiplex PCR, the TCRdb table keeps only in-frame clones and is missing some. The sample contains more than 110,000 clones, around 88% of which appear only once. The sequences come from peripheral blood, collected on day 0 of AZD1222 vaccination. These receptors all come from an adult in good health.

This clone was observed a single time. This rearrangement joins TRBV6-5 to TRBJ2-1, with 11 nucleotides matching TRBD2. This CDR3 region has 16 residues. Trimming removed 2 bases from V and 12 bases from J; junction bases left unmatched: 12. Germline lookup yields CDR1 MNHEY and CDR2 SVGAGI. The CDR3 reads CASSYAPGLAEHGQFF. The DNA of the CDR3 is TGTGCCAGCAGTTACGCACCGGGACTAGCGGAGCATGGGCAGTTCTTC.

V and J are TRBV19 and TRBJ1-3; D is undetermined. CDR1 and CDR2 from the germline V gene are LNHDA and SQIVND (reference sequence). The V and J ends lost 2 bases and 5 bases respectively, with 10 bases between them. This CDR3 is 14 amino acids long. CDR3 loop: CASSILGRRNTIYF. DNA of the CDR3: TGTGCCAGTAGTATATTAGGACGCCGAAACACCATATATTTT.

This chain links TRBV30 with TRBJ2-7; D is ambiguous. Germline V gene data show CDR1 as GTSNPN and CDR2 as SVGIG (reference sequence). Trimming stripped 2 bases from V and 3 bases from J, with 14 bases between. The CDR3 loop spans 14 amino acids. The CDR3 is CAWSPDDGVYEQYF. The CDR3 bases are TGTGCCTGGAGTCCAGACGACGGAGTCTACGAGCAGTACTTC.

The CDR3, as DNA: TGTGCCTGGAGTGCTGGTAACTATGGCTACACCTTC. This sequence encodes CAWSAGNYGYTF. This chain uses TRBV30 with TRBJ1-2; no firm D call. The CDR3 covers 12 residues. CDR1 and CDR2 from the germline V gene are GTSNPN and SVGIG (reference sequence). Deletions cut 1 base from V and 1 base from J, with 4 bases between. Complete variable domain (other parts from reference TRBV30 and TRBJ1-2): SQTIHQWPATLVQPVGSPLSLECTVEGTSNPNLYWYRQAAGRGLQLLFYSVGIGQISSEVPQNLSASRPQDRQFILSSKKLLLSDSGFYLCAWSAGNYGYTFGSGTRLTVV.

The V call is TRBV7-2, the J call TRBJ1-4, with 11 bases lining up with TRBD1. V was pared by 5 bases and J by 7 bases, with 3 bases of the junction left unmatched. The V gene's germline CDR1 is SGHTA and CDR2 FQGNSA. CDR3 length equals 14 residues. CDR3 nucleotides: TGTGCCAGCAGCCGGGACAGGGGGAGTGAAAAACTGTTTTTT. Translation: CASSRDRGSEKLFF.

This sequence joins TRBV19 and TRBJ2-1; 10 nucleotides match TRBD2. Germline lookup yields CDR1 LNHDA and CDR2 SQIVND (reference sequence). Trimming cost V 9 bases and J 9 bases; bases outside gene matches: 11. The CDR3 length is 14 residues. CDR3: CASMTSGPASEQFF. CDR3 coding DNA: TGTGCCAGCATGACTAGCGGGCCGGCGAGTGAGCAGTTCTTC.

The chain employs TRBV7-2 and TRBJ1-2; 9 positions agree with TRBD1. The CDR3 runs to 16 residues. V was clipped by 5 bases and J by 4 bases; unmatched bases: 11. Germline CDR1 reads SGHTA; CDR2 reads FQGNSA. In DNA form, the CDR3 reads TGTGCCAGCAGCCACTCCGGGACAGGGCGTTTCTATGGCTACACCTTC. This sequence encodes CASSHSGTGRFYGYTF.

V gene TRBV11-2 combines with J gene TRBJ2-7; no definite D call. Germline V gene data show CDR1 as SGHAT and CDR2 as FQNNGV. The CDR3 length is 13 residues. Trimming took 5 bases from V and 6 from J, leaving 14 bases between them. CDR3 residues: CASSSQKTPEQYF. CDR3 nucleotides: TGTGCCAGCAGCAGCCAAAAGACCCCCGAGCAGTACTTC. The variable domain in full, with the rest retrieved from reference TRBV11-2 and TRBJ2-7, is EAGVAQSPRYKIIEKRQSVAFWCNPISGHATLYWYQQILGQGPKLLIQFQNNGVVDDSQLPKDRFSAERLKGVDSTLKIQPAKLEDSAVYLCASSSQKTPEQYFGPGTRLTVT.

The chain has TRBV5-4 and TRBJ2-3; no firm D call. Germline CDR1 is SGHNT and CDR2 is YYREEE (reference sequence). CDR3 length: 14 amino acids. Trimming stripped 4 bases from V and 0 bases from J, with 9 bases between. The CDR3 DNA follows: TGTGCCAGCAGCCCCCCTGAAAGCACAGATACGCAGTATTTT. This translates into CASSPPESTDTQYF.

The chain employs TRBV6-2 or TRBV6-3 and TRBJ2-7, with 9 bases lining up with TRBD2. With 4 bases clipped from V and 3 bases from J, the junction kept 4 bases outside the gene matches. Germline V gene sequence: CDR1 MNHEY, CDR2 SVGEGT. There are 14 residues in the CDR3. DNA for the CDR3: TGTGCCAGCAGTTGGGCGGGAGGGAACTACGAGCAGTACTTC. Translated, it gives CASSWAGGNYEQYF.